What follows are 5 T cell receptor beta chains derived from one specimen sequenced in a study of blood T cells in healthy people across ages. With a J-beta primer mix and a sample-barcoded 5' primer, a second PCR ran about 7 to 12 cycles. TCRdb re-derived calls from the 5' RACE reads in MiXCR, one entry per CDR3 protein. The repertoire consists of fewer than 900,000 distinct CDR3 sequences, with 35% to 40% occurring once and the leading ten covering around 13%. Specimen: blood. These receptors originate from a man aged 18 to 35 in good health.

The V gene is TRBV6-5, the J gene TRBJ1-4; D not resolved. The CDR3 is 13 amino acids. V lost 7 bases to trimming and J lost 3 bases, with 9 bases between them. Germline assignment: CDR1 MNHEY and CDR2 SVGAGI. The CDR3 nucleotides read TGTGCCAGCACCCCCGGGCCTAATGAAAAACTGTTTTTT. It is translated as CASTPGPNEKLFF.

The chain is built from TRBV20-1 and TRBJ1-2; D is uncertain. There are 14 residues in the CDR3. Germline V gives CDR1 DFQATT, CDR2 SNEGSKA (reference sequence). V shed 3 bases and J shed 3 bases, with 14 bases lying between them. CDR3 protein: CSASRLSMDYGYTF. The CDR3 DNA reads TGCAGTGCTAGTAGACTTTCTATGGACTATGGCTACACCTTC.

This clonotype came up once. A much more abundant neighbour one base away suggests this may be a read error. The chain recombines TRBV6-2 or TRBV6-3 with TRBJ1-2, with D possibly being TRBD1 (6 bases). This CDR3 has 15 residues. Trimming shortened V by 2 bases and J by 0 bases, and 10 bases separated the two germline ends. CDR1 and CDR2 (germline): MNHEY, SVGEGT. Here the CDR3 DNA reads TGTGCCAGCAGTTACGGGGACACCCCTAACTATGGCTACACCTTC. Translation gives CASSYGDTPNYGYTF.

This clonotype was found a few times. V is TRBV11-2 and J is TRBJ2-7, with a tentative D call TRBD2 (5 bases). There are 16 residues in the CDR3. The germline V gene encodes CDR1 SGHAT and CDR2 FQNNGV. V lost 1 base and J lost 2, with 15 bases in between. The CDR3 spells CASSLGRGGSPYEQYF. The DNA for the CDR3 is TGTGCCAGCAGCTTAGGTCGGGGTGGGTCGCCCTACGAGCAGTACTTC.

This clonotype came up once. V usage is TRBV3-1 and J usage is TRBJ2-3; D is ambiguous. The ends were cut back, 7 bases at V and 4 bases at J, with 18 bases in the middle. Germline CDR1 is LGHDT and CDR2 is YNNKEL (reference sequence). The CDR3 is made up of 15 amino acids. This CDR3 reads CASTLGSYQSDTQYF. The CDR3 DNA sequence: TGTGCCAGCACCCTAGGGTCCTACCAATCAGATACGCAGTATTTT.